This TCR beta chain was retrieved from a study of OX40 agonist ivuxolimab in advanced cancers. Study details: Patients were infused with ivuxolimab every 2 weeks at 0.01 to 10 mg/kg.

Profiled with immunoSEQ multiplex PCR; TCRdb holds only in-frame clones, not every one. The sample gives more than 65,000 clones, more than 70% of which show up once; over 0.55% is in the top ten. This sample comprised CD4+ or CD8+ T cells sorted from blood, obtained in a trial of the OX40 agonist ivuxolimab. This TCR came from an adult with an advanced solid tumor such as melanoma, head and neck, liver or kidney cancer.

CDR3 bases: TGTGCCAGCAGCTTGGGGGTTCGCTATGGCTACACCTTC. This gives the protein CASSLGVRYGYTF. The chain carries TRBV5-4 and TRBJ1-2, with D hard to call. V lost 0 bases, J lost 4 bases, and 7 bases lay in between. The V gene's germline CDR1 is SGHNT and CDR2 YYREEE (reference sequence). The CDR3 consists of 13 residues.